This T cell receptor beta chain was recovered during a study of shared T cell receptors in the human thymus. This CDR3 has 14 residues. After removal of 4 bases from V and 5 bases from J, the junction contained 8 bases not matched to a gene. Germline-derived CDR1 and CDR2 are SGDLS and YYNGEE. Measured with immunoSEQ multiplex PCR; TCRdb has only the in-frame clones, and not every one. The sample shows roughly 550,000 clones, more than 75% of them seen only once. These data also featured in a second study, about human thymus T cells. That paper notes: Thymic samples were excised during corrective heart operations. Unrelated people showed highly overlapping thymic repertoires, related research reported.

The sample was thymocytes. The sequence was obtained from a boy under three years old with a congenital heart defect. The chain carries TRBV9 and TRBJ2-5, with TRBD2 matching 7 bases. The CDR3 region has the DNA TGTGCCAGCAGCAGTACGGGGGAGGGCGAGACCCAGTACTTC. Residues: CASSSTGEGETQYF.